This section outlines one T cell receptor (beta chain) sequence together with its context. Its specific antigen is unknown. No base quality information exists; no much larger clone differs at one position. This specimen's treatment or condition label, per the study, means: around 19 received Ad26.COV2.S at low or high dose, single or two shots; 5 received placebo; per-sample allocation not given. For vaccine and placebo recipients, the sequenced repertoires came from samples collected on day 63 after the first injection. Between 29 July and 7 August 2020, Cohort 1b enrolled fewer than 30 adults aged 18-55 years at one site in Boston, USA. Ad26.COV2.S consisted of a replication-incompetent adenovirus type 26 vector by which a prefusion-stabilized SARS-CoV-2 spike protein from the original Wuhan strain was expressed. CDR1 and CDR2, looked up from the germline V gene, are SNHLY and FYNNEI. The CDR3 sequence holds 13 residues, the cysteine and phenylalanine included. Kept here is only the CDR3 DNA, which spans 39 bases and is read in frame from base 1. Trimming takes 11 bases from V and 5 bases from J, and the germline ends sit 18 bases apart.

The sample comes from a study of Ad26.COV2.S vaccination and SARS-CoV-2 variants (dated by TCRdb to the early 2020s). About the investigation overall: Vaccine-arm donors were drawn from COV1001, a multicentre, randomized, double-blind, placebo-controlled phase I-IIa trial of Ad26.COV2.S in healthy adults. A total of roughly 30 samples were included in the TCR-sequenced set, comprising about 20 Ad26.COV2.S vaccine recipients, 5 placebo recipients and 8 SARS-CoV-2 convalescent individuals. Dosing of Ad26.COV2.S was intramuscular, at either 5x10^10 or 1x10^11 viral particles, delivered as one shot or as two shots spaced 56 days apart. TCRbeta repertoire sequencing served as the tool for gauging how specific and how broad the SARS-CoV-2-reactive T cell receptors were following Ad26.COV2.S vaccination. Participants in the trial were split at random into five groups of five each, receiving low-dose or high-dose Ad26.COV2.S once or twice, or else placebo on both occasions. Throughout the experiments and outcome assessment, investigators stayed blinded to trial group allocation. The investigation overall reported the following: The authors noted that total T cell responses may have been underestimated by the TCR breadth and depth analyses. Substantial breadth of spike-specific CD8+ and CD4+ T cell responses was reported after vaccination. Ad26.COV2.S recipients had higher spike-specific TCR breadth than placebo recipients (P = 0.0014). Vaccine and placebo recipients had similar non-spike TCR breadth, a finding consistent with the vaccine containing only spike. The study was not powered to compare responses between vaccine doses or regimens.

The immunoSEQ Assay was used to sequence TCRbeta CDR3 regions. After extraction, genomic DNA underwent amplification by bias-controlled multiplex PCR, followed by high-throughput sequencing. Turning to the authors' computational methods: To quantify the absolute abundance of every unique TCRbeta CDR3 region, sequences were collapsed and filtered. T cell fraction was estimated by normalizing TCRbeta template counts to usable DNA, which was measured by amplifying reference genes present in all nucleated cells. Repertoire TCRs were annotated as SARS-CoV-2-specific when V gene, CDR3 amino acid sequence and J gene were exactly matched to a known reactive TCR set. The reference SARS-CoV-2 TCR set was obtained from MIRA and was filtered for enrichment in COVID-19-positive ImmuneCODE repertoires, whereby public or cross-reactive TCRs were removed. Using the MIRA antigens, annotated TCRs were further analysed by specific ORF or by position within an ORF. Depth was the summed frequency of annotated unique rearrangements, while breadth was defined as annotated unique rearrangements over total unique productive rearrangements. TCR breadth was compared between groups using two-sided Wilcoxon rank-sum tests. TCRdb mirrors the immuneACCESS table, restricted to in-frame sequences. Some clones are absent from its copies; in checked studies, under half trace to an unresolved V gene, and the reason for the others is unknown. Clonal size and the V and J genes are those of that table, whereas D and trimming came from the DNA. The sample yields roughly 400,000 clones; around 92% were counted once. The top ten clones comprise about 1.7% of the sample.

The sequence derives from a person between 18 and 65 years old who received the Ad26.COV2.S COVID-19 vaccine or a placebo. This sequence uses TRBV2 and TRBJ1-2, with no confident D gene call. The specimen was peripheral blood, collected in a trial of Ad26.COV2.S vaccine versus placebo. The CDR3 amino acid sequence is: CASAGDSLYGYTF. The nucleotides are TGTGCCTCAGCAGGCGACTCCTTATATGGCTACACCTTC.